The following is a T cell receptor (beta chain) sequence with its context. Its matching antigen is unknown. TCRdb reprocessed the 5' RACE reads; each CDR3 protein has one entry and no DNA is given. The listing records 350,000 to 400,000 distinct CDR3 sequences. The data are from a study of T cells expressing NK-cell markers. As for the study in general: TCR beta repertoires came from sorted CD3+CD56+NKG2C+, CD3+CD56+NKG2C- and CD3+CD56-NKG2C+ T cells. Within the sequenced cohort of eight donors, seven exhibited HCMV seropositivity and one was seronegative. Study-level findings and limits: HCMV specificity of the expanded NKG2C+ T cell clones stayed unclear. In a few donors, these clonotypes also led the CD3+CD56-NKG2C+ fraction.

The germline gives CDR1 WSHSY, CDR2 SAAADI. This CDR3 contains 13 residues. The chain couples TRBV10-2 to TRBJ1-1. What was sequenced was blood T cells: a sorted CD56 or NKG2C T cell subset, CD4+ or CD8+ T cells, or bulk PBMC T cells (not recorded which). The origin of this receptor is a woman aged 50 to 65 in good health. The chain's CDR3 is CASTRHQSTEAFF.